This T cell receptor (beta chain) was profiled in a study of cytomegalovirus exposure and HLA in healthy donors. Points from the study as a whole: Many donors shared some public TCRs, even though most TCR sequences were rare. As confirmed in vitro, a few CMV-associated chains were specific for CMV antigens.

As for this clone: No antigen is known for it.

Data came from immunoSEQ multiplex PCR; TCRdb stores just in-frame clones and leaves some out. The sample has 330,000 or so clones, about nine tenths seen once; the top ten hold 0.84%. The donors were members of the validation cohort comprising approximately 120 subjects, separate from the approximately 630-subject first cohort. The V end was cut by 2 bases, the J end by 1 base, with 10 bases between. CDR1 is MNHEY and CDR2 is SVGAGI in the germline V gene. The CDR3 loop spans 15 amino acids. This TCR was sampled from a woman under 30 in good health and CMV-seronegative. Sequenced input: PBMCs. V is TRBV6-5 and J is TRBJ2-3; D uncertain. CDR3 region: CASSYGGFGTDTQYF. Written as DNA, the CDR3 is TGTGCCAGCAGTTACGGCGGCTTCGGCACAGATACGCAGTATTTT.